This TCR beta chain was identified during a study of CD8 T cells in Susac syndrome. Germline CDR1 and CDR2: DFQATT and SNEGSKA (reference sequence). This CDR3 is built from 15 residues. V lost 8 bases and J lost 2; bases outside the gene matches: 10. CD8+ and CD4+ T cells were negatively isolated; TEMRA cells were FACS-enriched. With random hexamers, roughly 0.45 to 1 ug RNA was reverse transcribed. The immunoSEQ assay covered 54 Vbeta and 13 Jbeta segments for CDR3. In TCRdb, the immunoSEQ multiplex PCR reads were re-called with MiXCR into one record per CDR3 protein. Among 77,000 or so distinct CDR3 sequences, under 95% were seen once, and the ten largest hold 0.4% to 0.55%.

Sequenced material: CD4+ T cells from PBMCs. The V call is TRBV20-1, the J call TRBJ1-5, with 9 positions matching TRBD1. This TCR was sampled from a human donor with Susac syndrome. The CDR3 DNA sequence: TGCAGTACAAGCGGGACAGGGAATCGCAATCAGCCCCAGCATTTT. It translates to CSTSGTGNRNQPQHF.